The 30 T cell receptor beta chains below come from one sample, sequenced in a study of blood T cells in healthy people across ages. Then a second PCR, running roughly 7 to 11 cycles, was carried out with a sample-barcoded 5' primer and a J-beta primer mix. Each CDR3 protein gets one entry after TCRdb re-called the 5' RACE reads with MiXCR. The table shows over 950,000 distinct CDR3 sequences, with around 54% occurring only once. The source material was blood. The receptor set was obtained from a woman in her sixties or seventies in good health.

V and J are TRBV21-1 and TRBJ1-5; the D call TRBD1 from the table was never checked on the DNA. TRBV21-1 counts as a pseudogene. The CDR3 is 14 residues long. In DNA form, the CDR3 reads TGTGCCAGCTCCCTACGGACAGGGAGGGAGCCCCAGCATTTT. Its translation is CASSLRTGREPQHF.

This clonotype was seen just once. V is TRBV28 and J is TRBJ2-7; D may be TRBD1 or TRBD2 (5 bases each). Trimming shortened V by 5 bases and J by 4 bases, and 15 bases separated the two germline ends. Germline loops: CDR1 MDHEN, CDR2 SYDVKM. The CDR3 totals 14 residues. The CDR3 region is CASSLTGRRYEQYF. In nucleotides, the CDR3 is TGTGCCAGCAGTCTAACGGGACGGAGATACGAGCAGTACTTC. Full variable domain (rest looked up from reference TRBV28 and TRBJ2-7): DVKVTQSSRYLVKRTGEKVFLECVQDMDHENMFWYRQDPGLGLRLIYFSYDVKMKEKGDIPEGYSVSREKKERFSLILESASTNQTSMYLCASSLTGRRYEQYFGPGTRLTVT.

The chain recombines TRBV20-1 with TRBJ1-5; 10 bases map to TRBD1. From germline, CDR1 is DFQATT and CDR2 SNEGSKA (reference sequence). With 5 bases clipped from V and 6 bases from J, the junction kept 10 bases outside the gene matches. This CDR3 spans 15 amino acids. Here the CDR3 DNA reads TGCAGTGCTCACCGGACAGGGGGATATAGTCAGCCCCAGCATTTT. It specifies CSAHRTGGYSQPQHF.

This rearrangement joins TRBV7-2 to TRBJ2-7, with D possibly TRBD2 on 6 matching bases. V was trimmed by 1 base and J by 4 bases, leaving 11 bases between them. The CDR3 runs to 14 residues. Germline V gives CDR1 SGHTA, CDR2 FQGNSA. The CDR3 DNA is TGTGCCAGCAGCTTAGATGGGCGGGATTACGAGCAGTACTTC. Amino acids: CASSLDGRDYEQYF.

The gene calls are TRBV28 and TRBJ2-7, with TRBD1 identical over 9 bases. The V gene end was trimmed by 7 bases and the J gene end by 5 bases; junction bases not matched to a gene: 9. CDR1 and CDR2 (germline): MDHEN, SYDVKM. This CDR3 comprises 14 residues. The CDR3 coding sequence is TGTGCCAGCACTACAGGGGGCGGCCTAAACGAGCAGTACTTC. It codes for CASTTGGGLNEQYF.

The V call is TRBV5-6, the J call TRBJ2-3; D may be TRBD1 (5 bases). V was shortened by 4 bases and J by 4 bases, with 10 bases between the two germline ends. The CDR3 runs 13 residues. Germline assignment: CDR1 SGHDT and CDR2 YYEEEE. CDR3: CASSLTVPDTQYF. CDR3 DNA: TGTGCCAGCAGCCTGACAGTGCCAGATACGCAGTATTTT.

In its sample, this clonotype was seen many times. The CDR3 loop reads CSVEEQGDEQYF. The CDR3 DNA reads TGCAGCGTTGAAGAACAGGGTGACGAGCAGTACTTC. The chain carries TRBV29-1 and TRBJ2-7; TRBD1 might be the D (6 bases). The V end was cut by 0 bases, the J end by 5 bases, with 8 bases between. The CDR3 extends over 12 amino acids. Germline CDR1 is SQVTM and CDR2 is ANQGSEA.

In its sample, this clonotype was seen many times. The chain carries TRBV20-1 and TRBJ2-7; the D call may be TRBD1 or TRBD2 (6 bases each). The CDR3 has 15 residues. V was clipped by 0 bases and J by 2 bases, with 14 bases between them. Per germline, CDR1 DFQATT and CDR2 SNEGSKA (reference sequence). The CDR3 spells CSARDRRGRTYEQYF. In DNA form, the CDR3 reads TGCAGTGCTAGAGATAGGAGGGGGAGGACCTACGAGCAGTACTTC.

J is TRBJ1-2 and V is TRBV20-1, with D perhaps matching TRBD1 (5 bases). CDR1 and CDR2 from the germline V gene are DFQATT and SNEGSKA (reference sequence). This CDR3 comprises 13 residues. V lost 3 bases and J 2 bases, leaving 10 bases between the germline ends. CDR3: CSARGQNNYGYTF. CDR3 nucleotide sequence: TGCAGTGCTAGGGGGCAGAACAACTATGGCTACACCTTC.

V gene TRBV10-2 combines with J gene TRBJ2-3; possibly TRBD1 for D (6 bases). V lost 6 bases and J 2 bases, leaving 12 bases between the germline ends. The germline V gene has CDR1 WSHSY and CDR2 SAAADI. The CDR3 totals 14 residues. DNA for the CDR3: TGCGCCAGCAGGGGGGCACGGAACACAGATACGCAGTATTTT. Protein sequence: CASRGARNTDTQYF.

This clonotype occurred a few times. The rearrangement joins TRBV9 to TRBJ2-3, with D perhaps matching TRBD2 (6 bases). The V gene lost 3 bases and the J gene lost 0 bases, with 8 bases spanning the gap. Germline CDR1 SGDLS, CDR2 YYNGEE. The CDR3 is 14 amino acids. DNA of the CDR3: TGTGCCAGCAGCGCCGGGACTAGCACAGATACGCAGTATTTT. It codes for CASSAGTSTDTQYF.

The chain links TRBV12-3 or TRBV12-4 to TRBJ1-2; 9 nucleotides match TRBD1. The ends lost 3 bases at V and 5 bases at J; junction bases unmatched: 10. CDR3 length: 16 residues. The CDR3 region has the DNA TGTGCCAGCAGTTTGGATGGCGGGACAGGGACTTATGGCTACACCTTC. Amino acids: CASSLDGGTGTYGYTF.

This clonotype was detected ten times or more. The chain recombines TRBV29-1 with TRBJ2-5; D remains unclear. Germline CDR1 reads SQVTM; CDR2 reads ANQGSEA. V lost 1 base and J lost 2, with 14 bases in between. This CDR3 is 15 amino acids long. CDR3 loop: CSVEVPVGRQETQYF. CDR3 nucleotides: TGCAGCGTTGAAGTCCCCGTCGGACGGCAAGAGACCCAGTACTTC.

The genes are TRBV4-1 and TRBJ1-1, with D unresolved. Trimming pared 4 bases from V and 5 bases from J, leaving 14 bases between. The CDR3 is 14 amino acids. Per the germline V gene, CDR1 is MGHRA and CDR2 is YSYEKL. The CDR3 DNA is TGCGCCAGCAGCCTCCTACCACGAGGGACTGAAGCTTTCTTT. It codes for CASSLLPRGTEAFF.

V gene TRBV21-1 combines with J gene TRBJ2-3; the tabulated D call, TRBD1, remains unverified against the DNA. TRBV21-1 is a pseudogene. This CDR3 has 15 amino acids. The CDR3 reads CASSKAWDGGNTQYF. CDR3 DNA sequence: TGTGCCAGCAGCAAAGCGTGGGACGGGGGAAATACGCAGTATTTT.

The V call is TRBV7-6, the J call TRBJ2-5; unclear D gene. V was pared by 1 base and J by 5 bases, with 8 bases between. The V gene's germline CDR1 is SGHVS and CDR2 FNYEAQ. The length of the CDR3 is 13 residues. The CDR3 is CASSLGPVETQYF. The DNA for the CDR3 is TGTGCCAGCAGCTTAGGGCCGGTTGAGACCCAGTACTTC.

The J gene is TRBJ1-2, the V gene TRBV3-1, with TRBD1 as a possible D gene (5 bases). The CDR3 length is 15 residues. Trimming left V 5 bases short and J 9 bases short, with 22 bases between. Germline CDR1 reads LGHDT; CDR2 reads YNNKEL (reference sequence). The CDR3 DNA is TGTGCCAGCAGCGCGCACGCGATCGCCGGGGGTCGCTACACCTTC. Its translation is CASSAHAIAGGRYTF.

The gene calls are TRBV14 and TRBJ2-1; no firm D call. The V gene's germline CDR1 is SGHDN and CDR2 FVKESK. This CDR3 has 13 amino acids. V was trimmed by 1 base and J by 6 bases, leaving 7 bases between them. The CDR3 bases are TGTGCCAGCAGCCAAGGTCGTGCCAATGAGCAGTTCTTC. It encodes CASSQGRANEQFF.

This chain connects TRBV4-2 to TRBJ1-1, with D uncertain. Germline V gene data show CDR1 as LGHNA and CDR2 as YNFKEQ. V was clipped by 0 bases and J by 6 bases, with 14 bases between them. The length of the CDR3 is 15 residues. CDR3 protein: CASSQERRRVPEAFF. In nucleotides, the CDR3 is TGTGCCAGCAGCCAAGAACGGCGGCGGGTGCCTGAAGCTTTCTTT.

The rearrangement uses TRBV28 and TRBJ2-4; TRBD1 is a possible D gene (6 bases). The V end lost 10 bases, the J end lost 13 bases, and 23 bases lay between the germline ends. Germline V gene data show CDR1 as MDHEN and CDR2 as SYDVKM. This CDR3 contains 13 residues. CDR3 protein: CATGQSGVTRQYF. The CDR3 DNA reads TGTGCCACCGGACAGTCCGGCGTAACGAGGCAGTACTTC. The full variable domain, rest sourced from reference TRBV28 and TRBJ2-4, is DVKVTQSSRYLVKRTGEKVFLECVQDMDHENMFWYRQDPGLGLRLIYFSYDVKMKEKGDIPEGYSVSREKKERFSLILESASTNQTSMYLCATGQSGVTRQYFGAGTRLSVL.

This clonotype has only a few counts. The chain couples TRBV7-2 to TRBJ1-1; no firm D call. This CDR3 spans 13 amino acids. The V end was cut by 4 bases, the J end by 0 bases, with 6 bases between. The germline CDR1 and CDR2 sequences are SGHTA and FQGNSA. The CDR3 region has the DNA TGTGCCAGCAGCTCGCAAATGAACACTGAAGCTTTCTTT. It yields the protein CASSSQMNTEAFF. The full variable domain, its missing parts supplied by reference TRBV7-2 and TRBJ1-1, is GAGVSQSPSNKVTEKGKDVELRCDPISGHTALYWYRQSLGQGLEFLIYFQGNSAPDKSGLPSDRFSAERTGGSVSTLTIQRTQQEDSAVYLCASSSQMNTEAFFGQGTRLTVV.

This clonotype showed up just a few times. V and J are TRBV4-1 and TRBJ2-7, with TRBD2 identical over 7 bases. The length of the CDR3 is 14 residues. V was pared by 2 bases and J by 0 bases, with 1 base of the junction left unmatched. Per germline, CDR1 MGHRA and CDR2 YSYEKL. The CDR3 region has the DNA TGCGCCAGCAGCCAACTAGCGGACTCCTACGAGCAGTACTTC. Its protein product is CASSQLADSYEQYF.

V is TRBV6-1 and J is TRBJ2-5, with D possibly matching TRBD1 (6 bases). Germline V gives CDR1 MNHNS, CDR2 SASEGT. The CDR3 length is 17 residues. Trimming cost V 5 bases and J 1 base, with 20 bases left between them. CDR3 protein: CASSHPANTGLQETQYF. CDR3 in DNA: TGTGCCAGCAGTCATCCGGCCAATACAGGGCTCCAAGAGACCCAGTACTTC.

J is TRBJ1-1 and V is TRBV28; D remains ambiguous. Trimming removed 1 base from V and 1 base from J, with 10 bases in between. Germline V gene lookup returns CDR1 MDHEN and CDR2 SYDVKM. CDR3 size: 15 residues. The chain's CDR3 is CASSLSDGPNTEAFF. The CDR3 region has the DNA TGTGCCAGCAGTTTATCAGACGGACCGAACACTGAAGCTTTCTTT.

V usage is TRBV2 and J usage is TRBJ2-5; a weak D match, TRBD1 (7 bases). Germline assignment: CDR1 SNHLY and CDR2 FYNNEI. Trimming removed 5 bases from V and 4 bases from J, with 11 bases in between. The CDR3 extends over 13 amino acids. The CDR3 loop is CASSNRGGETQYF. The CDR3 DNA sequence: TGTGCCAGCAGTAACAGGGGAGGAGAGACCCAGTACTTC.

The rearrangement joins TRBV5-1 to TRBJ2-4; D is possibly TRBD1 or TRBD2 (5 bases each). The CDR3 length is 17 residues. Germline V gene sequence: CDR1 SGHRS, CDR2 YFSETQ. The V end was cut by 0 bases, the J end by 1 base, with 14 bases between. CDR3 DNA: TGCGCCAGCAGCTTGGACGGGACCATGGGCGCCAAAAACATTCAGTACTTC. Translation gives CASSLDGTMGAKNIQYF.

There are a few counts of this clonotype. The chain carries TRBV14 and TRBJ2-6; D is unresolved. The CDR3 is 16 amino acids. Trimming took 1 base from V and 0 from J, leaving 7 bases between them. Germline V lookup: CDR1 SGHDN, CDR2 FVKESK. Here the CDR3 reads CASSQATASGANVLTF. CDR3 nucleotide sequence: TGTGCCAGCAGCCAAGCTACAGCCTCTGGGGCCAACGTCCTGACTTTC.

DNA for the CDR3: TGTGCCAGCAGTTATGACTCCGGTCCCTACGAGCAGTACTTC. Its protein is CASSYDSGPYEQYF. J is TRBJ2-7 and V is TRBV6-2 or TRBV6-3; no definite D call. Trimming left V 3 bases short and J 2 bases short, with 11 bases between. Germline-derived CDR1 and CDR2 are MNHEY and SVGEGT. The CDR3 totals 14 residues.

The chain joins TRBV24-1 to TRBJ2-1; 11 positions match TRBD1. J gave up 3 bases and V 2 bases, and 8 bases lay outside the gene matches. Germline V gives CDR1 KGHDR, CDR2 SFDVKD. The CDR3 is made up of 18 amino acids. CDR3 protein: CATSDSQRTGGFYNEQFF. CDR3 bases: TGTGCCACCAGTGATTCACAAAGGACAGGGGGCTTCTACAATGAGCAGTTCTTC.

The chain is built from TRBV30 and TRBJ1-4; D gene unclear. Looked up from germline, CDR1 is GTSNPN and CDR2 is SVGIG (reference sequence). V gave up 5 bases and J gave up 8 bases, with 9 bases separating them. The CDR3 extends over 11 amino acids. The CDR3: CAWGRDEKLFF. The CDR3, as DNA: TGTGCCTGGGGGCGCGACGAAAAACTGTTTTTT.